This T cell receptor beta chain was captured by sequencing in a study of early T cells in non-severe SARS-CoV-2 infection (dated by TCRdb to the early 2020s). Regarding the research as a whole: Because TCR sequencing was done on bulk RNA from unsorted whole blood, the alpha and beta chains could not be paired. Overall results and qualifications from the work: VDJdb matching was skewed toward anti-spike CD8 responses and likely underestimated virus-specific expansions, missing private and CD4 specificities.

Worth noting for this clonotype: Which antigen it targets is not known. No per-base quality is available; no much larger clone lies one base away.

The study was a case-control design nested within a healthcare worker cohort in London, UK, with weekly nasopharyngeal swab PCR tests and blood sampling. Healthcare workers were recruited between 23 and 31 March 2020, during the week of the UK lockdown, and were followed weekly for up to roughly 15 weeks. Library method: 5' RACE. The sequencing machine was a NextSeq 500. In the TCR library protocol, unique molecular identifiers were attached to individual cDNA molecules to correct for PCR bias and sequencing error. Sequencing covered both TCR alpha and beta chains, and within each sample the abundances of alpha and beta sequences were tightly co-correlated. The paper's processing steps were these. Decombinator V4 was used to annotate TCR sequences for V gene, J gene and CDR3. Expanded TCRs were defined as changing significantly between any two time points under a Poisson model with p below 0.0001. TCR abundances were normalised to the total number of TCRs sequenced per sample and were expressed as counts per million. VDJdb, accessed 1 November 2021, was searched for CMV, EBV and SARS-CoV-2 annotated TCRs, excluding TCRs annotated for multiple antigens. TCRdb trimmed public reads at Q25 via fastp, called clones via MiXCR and kept in-frame beta chains. Each entry merges the rows of one CDR3 protein and shows their most common DNA and genes. The V and J calls shown here were made by TCRdb, not taken from the authors' results. The sample table lists under 60,000 distinct CDR3 sequences, about a tenth of them with a count of one. The ten biggest clones cover approximately 5.7% of the sample.

The material was whole blood, obtained at baseline. The clonotype was recovered from an adult who was a healthcare worker with PCR-confirmed SARS-CoV-2 infection or an uninfected control (not recorded which).

The base sequence is TGTGCCAGCAGTTATAAACCGGGACAGGGTGTTTCGAACACTGAAGCTTTCTTT. Its protein product is CASSYKPGQGVSNTEAFF. The chain is assembled from TRBV6-5 and TRBJ1-1, and 9 junction bases match TRBD1. Spanning cysteine to phenylalanine, the CDR3 consists of 18 amino acids. Only CDR3 DNA remains: 54 bases, in frame from the first base. Relative to germline, V is missing 3 bases and J is missing 1 base, with 12 bases of the junction outside any gene match. The germline V gene specifies MNHEY as CDR1 and SVGAGI as CDR2.